This passage covers 7 T cell receptor beta chains from one sample sequenced in a study of cytomegalovirus exposure and HLA in healthy donors. With 60 Vbeta and 13 Jbeta primers, the PCR was carried out. Repertoires were generated with immunoSEQ multiplex PCR, while TCRdb's copy carries only in-frame clones and drops some. The sample holds roughly 190,000 clones, about four fifths seen once. Sequencing was carried out using PBMCs. These receptors were collected from a woman between 50 and 59 years old in good health and CMV-seropositive.

Regarding this clone: The junction does not match germline at one end; this may be a read error. The CDR3 DNA reads as TGTGCCAGCAGCCCACGGACAGACCCCGGCAATCAGCCCCAGCATTTT. As protein: CASSPRTDPGNQPQHF. The rearrangement joins TRBV4-1 to TRBJ1-5; maybe TRBD1 (6 bases). Germline assignment: CDR1 MGHRA and CDR2 YSYEKL. This CDR3 has 16 amino acids.

The chain links TRBV6-6 to TRBJ2-3; a weak D match, TRBD2 (5 bases). Germline assignment: CDR1 MNHNY and CDR2 SVGAGI (reference sequence). The CDR3 has 16 amino acids. Trimming stripped 6 bases from V and 2 bases from J, with 18 bases between. For the CDR3, the DNA is TGTGCCAGCAGCCCCCCTGGACTGCCCCTCACAGATACGCAGTATTTT. It translates to CASSPPGLPLTDTQYF.

The V gene is TRBV4-1, the J gene TRBJ1-4; D is undetermined. Germline V gives CDR1 MGHRA, CDR2 YSYEKL. The CDR3 is made up of 15 amino acids. Trimming shortened V by 2 bases and J by 4 bases, and 11 bases separated the two germline ends. The CDR3 DNA reads TGCGCCAGCAGCCAAAGATTGGCGGGTAATGAAAAACTGTTTTTT. Translation: CASSQRLAGNEKLFF.

CDR3 region: CASSFVTGSHEQYF. CDR3 nucleotides: TGCGCCAGCAGCTTTGTTACAGGATCTCACGAGCAGTACTTC. This chain connects TRBV5-1 to TRBJ2-7, with a weak D call TRBD1 (5 bases). There are 14 residues in the CDR3. V dropped 2 bases and J dropped 5 bases, with 14 bases sitting between them. Per the germline V gene, CDR1 is SGHRS and CDR2 is YFSETQ.

This clone was counted a few times. This chain uses TRBV15 with TRBJ1-2, with 7 bases aligning to TRBD1. The V gene's germline CDR1 is LNHNV and CDR2 YYDKDF (reference sequence). Trimming took 1 base from V and 4 from J; bases not matched to a gene: 6. The CDR3 contains 15 residues. The CDR3: CATSRAGTASYGYTF. CDR3 in DNA: TGTGCCACCAGCAGAGCGGGGACAGCAAGCTATGGCTACACCTTC.

V usage is TRBV25-1 and J usage is TRBJ2-5, with D perhaps matching TRBD1 (6 bases). The DNA end is more similar to TRBJ2-7, so the J call may be wrong. Germline loops: CDR1 MGHDK, CDR2 SYGVNS. The CDR3 has 14 amino acids. As DNA, the CDR3 is TGTGCCAGCAGCCTTGGGCAGGGGCTATACGAGCAGTACTTC. It codes for CASSLGQGLYEQYF.

The chain links TRBV27 to TRBJ1-4; possible D gene TRBD1, 6 bases. The CDR3 has 18 residues. V lost 5 bases and J 0 bases, leaving 19 bases between the germline ends. CDR1 is MNHEY, CDR2 SMNVEV, per germline (reference sequence). CDR3 in amino acids: CASSPSGTRVATNEKLFF. CDR3 DNA sequence: TGTGCCAGCAGTCCGTCCGGGACAAGGGTTGCAACTAATGAAAAACTGTTTTTT.